Listed here are 27 T cell receptor beta chains from one sample, sequenced in a study of shared clonotypes between healthy human individuals. Here immunoSEQ multiplex PCR was the method, and the copy in TCRdb shows in-frame clones only, minus some. Among approximately 2,000,000 clones listed, 85% to 95% were seen once. The material sequenced was naive CD4+ T cells from PBMCs. As to subset: CD45RA+ positively selected. Every receptor here comes from a man aged 18 to 29 in good health. Some clones in this sample may be carry-over from other donors' samples.

V and J are TRBV6-4 and TRBJ2-7; 7 bases are shared with TRBD2. This CDR3 is 18 amino acids long. The germline V gene encodes CDR1 MRHNA and CDR2 SNTAGT. V was clipped by 0 bases and J by 0 bases; unmatched bases: 11. CDR3 bases: TGTGCCAGCAGTGACTCGGATCCGCCCGGGGGGAGCTCCTACGAGCAGTACTTC. Translation: CASSDSDPPGGSSYEQYF.

The chain carries TRBV28 and TRBJ2-7; 9 positions agree with TRBD1. This CDR3 has 14 residues. Germline CDR1 and CDR2: MDHEN and SYDVKM. The J segment lost 7 bases and the V segment lost 6 bases, leaving 10 bases of the junction unmatched. Here the CDR3 DNA reads TGTGCCAGCAGCCCCCCGGGACAGGGTAGGGAGCAGTACTTC. Translated, it gives CASSPPGQGREQYF.

V usage is TRBV27 and J usage is TRBJ2-5; 11 bases match TRBD1. The junction had 4 bases not matched to a gene; V was cut back by 8 bases and J by 5 bases. The CDR3 extends over 13 amino acids. Germline V gives CDR1 MNHEY, CDR2 SMNVEV (reference sequence). DNA for the CDR3: TGTGCCAGCCGGACAGGGGGCGCGGAGACCCAGTACTTC. Translating it yields CASRTGGAETQYF.

The rearrangement links TRBV19 to TRBJ2-1, with 11 bases matching TRBD2. The CDR3 has 14 amino acids. Germline loops: CDR1 LNHDA, CDR2 SQIVND (reference sequence). The V and J ends lost 6 bases and 8 bases, in that order; junction bases with no gene match: 6. DNA for the CDR3: TGTGCCAGTAGATCCCTAGCGGGAGGAGATGAGCAGTTCTTC. This translates into CASRSLAGGDEQFF.

The chain couples TRBV29-1 to TRBJ1-4; the D is unclear. The V end was cut by 6 bases, the J end by 8 bases, with 13 bases between. CDR1 is SQVTM, CDR2 ANQGSEA, per germline. This CDR3 is built from 12 residues. DNA of the CDR3: TGCAGCGTCTCGGATTCCGCCGAAAAACTGTTTTTT. Amino acids: CSVSDSAEKLFF.

The chain uses TRBV7-9 and TRBJ2-3; 9 positions agree with TRBD2. Per germline, CDR1 SEHNR and CDR2 FQNEAQ (reference sequence). The CDR3 loop spans 16 amino acids. After removal of 5 bases from V and 0 bases from J, the junction contained 6 bases not matched to a gene. The CDR3 nucleotides are TGTGCCAGCAGCCCTTACCTAGCGGGAAGCACAGATACGCAGTATTTT. This sequence encodes CASSPYLAGSTDTQYF.

Regarding this clone: Other DNA sequences in the same sample also yield this CDR3. The gene calls are TRBV29-1 and TRBJ2-1, with D hard to call. Trimming removed 7 bases at V and 0 bases at J, with 7 bases between. CDR1 SQVTM and CDR2 ANQGSEA come from the germline V gene. The CDR3 extends over 12 amino acids. CDR3 amino acids: CSAGSSYNEQFF. The CDR3, as DNA: TGCAGCGCCGGGTCCTCCTACAATGAGCAGTTCTTC.

This chain joins TRBV14 and TRBJ2-5; 10 bases map to TRBD1. The V and J ends lost 1 base and 4 bases, in that order; junction bases with no gene match: 3. The CDR3 contains 15 residues. Germline loops: CDR1 SGHDN, CDR2 FVKESK. As DNA, the CDR3 is TGTGCCAGCAGCCAAGCTAGGACAGGGGGAGAGACCCAGTACTTC. The encoded protein is CASSQARTGGETQYF.

J is TRBJ2-3 and V is TRBV25-1; D uncertain. The CDR3 is 12 residues long. V lost 3 bases to trimming and J lost 2 bases, with 3 bases between them. CDR1 MGHDK and CDR2 SYGVNS come from the germline V gene. CDR3 nucleotides: TGTGCCAGCAGTGATTCCACAGATACGCAGTATTTT. Amino acids: CASSDSTDTQYF.

This clone has only one observation. In the same sample, other DNA sequences code for this CDR3. This sequence joins TRBV5-1 and TRBJ1-1; D not certain. V was clipped by 2 bases and J by 2 bases, with 10 bases between them. Germline V lookup: CDR1 SGHRS, CDR2 YFSETQ. The CDR3 covers 14 residues. The CDR3 loop is CASSFQAGNTEAFF. For the CDR3, the DNA is TGCGCCAGCAGCTTTCAGGCAGGCAACACTGAAGCTTTCTTT.

This clone was counted a single time. This chain uses TRBV6-5 with TRBJ1-1; TRBD1 matches at 7 bases. The V and J ends lost 4 bases and 7 bases, in that order; junction bases with no gene match: 12. The CDR3 totals 15 residues. Germline V lookup: CDR1 MNHEY, CDR2 SVGAGI. The CDR3 sequence: CASSSSERGLGEAFF. The CDR3 coding sequence is TGTGCCAGCAGTTCCTCCGAAAGGGGGCTGGGTGAAGCTTTCTTT.

The chain has TRBV7-2 and TRBJ2-3, with TRBD2 matching over 9 bases. The germline V gene has CDR1 SGHTA and CDR2 FQGNSA. The J segment lost 5 bases and the V segment lost 2 bases, leaving 5 bases of the junction unmatched. The CDR3 loop spans 15 amino acids. CDR3 coding DNA: TGTGCCAGCAGCTTACTGCGGGAGGGCCGAGATACGCAGTATTTT. This codes for CASSLLREGRDTQYF.

CDR3: CATRAGATDTQYF. The CDR3 DNA reads TGTGCCACTCGGGCCGGCGCGACAGATACGCAGTATTTT. V is TRBV19 and J is TRBJ2-3; D ambiguous. Germline lookup yields CDR1 LNHDA and CDR2 SQIVND (reference sequence). This CDR3 comprises 13 residues. V gave up 10 bases and J gave up 3 bases, with 14 bases separating them.

The J gene is TRBJ2-7, the V gene TRBV5-1; the D gene is possibly TRBD2 (5 bases). Germline CDR1 is SGHRS and CDR2 is YFSETQ. V was shortened by 5 bases and J by 4 bases, with 10 bases between the two germline ends. This CDR3 is 12 amino acids long. The CDR3 here is CASRDSLYEQYF. DNA for the CDR3: TGCGCCAGCAGGGACTCCCTATACGAGCAGTACTTC.

This clone was picked up one time. This sequence joins TRBV7-3 and TRBJ1-1, with TRBD1 identical over 7 bases. V dropped 4 bases and J dropped 4; count of bases not matched to a gene: 12. This CDR3 contains 16 residues. Per germline, CDR1 SGHTA and CDR2 FQGTGA. The CDR3 loop is CASSSAPGQSLTEAFF. The CDR3 bases are TGTGCCAGCAGCTCCGCACCGGGACAGAGTCTCACTGAAGCTTTCTTT.

This clone has only one observation. This chain connects TRBV25-1 to TRBJ2-2, with 7 nucleotides matching TRBD1. The V gene end was trimmed by 4 bases and the J gene end by 5 bases; junction bases not matched to a gene: 7. Germline V gene lookup returns CDR1 MGHDK and CDR2 SYGVNS. The CDR3 length is 15 residues. The CDR3 is CASSARQGRTGELFF. The CDR3 coding sequence is TGTGCCAGCAGTGCTCGACAGGGAAGGACCGGGGAGCTGTTTTTT. Together with reference TRBV25-1 and TRBJ2-2, the CDR3 gives the full variable domain: EADIYQTPRYLVIGTGKKITLECSQTMGHDKMYWYQQDPGMELHLIHYSYGVNSTEKGDLSSESTVSRIRTEHFPLTLESARPSHTSQYLCASSARQGRTGELFFGEGSRLTVL.

This chain joins TRBV9 and TRBJ1-5; D unresolved. CDR1 SGDLS and CDR2 YYNGEE come from the germline V gene. V shed 0 bases and J shed 4 bases, with 11 bases lying between them. CDR3 length: 15 residues. The CDR3 region has the DNA TGTGCCAGCAGCGTAGACAGTTTAGGGAATCAGCCCCAGCATTTT. Protein: CASSVDSLGNQPQHF.

DNA for the CDR3: TGTGCCAGCAGCCCAGGGGTCCACTTCAATCAGCCCCAGCATTTT. Amino acid sequence: CASSPGVHFNQPQHF. The genes are TRBV7-2 and TRBJ1-5; possible D gene TRBD1, 6 bases. The CDR3 consists of 15 residues. Per germline, CDR1 SGHTA and CDR2 FQGNSA. With 5 bases removed from V and 3 bases from J, the gap between germline ends came to 14 bases.

V usage is TRBV19 and J usage is TRBJ2-5; tentatively, D is TRBD1 (6 bases). The CDR3 extends over 16 amino acids. Germline lookup yields CDR1 LNHDA and CDR2 SQIVND (reference sequence). Trimming left V 1 base short and J 4 bases short, with 16 bases between. CDR3 bases: TGTGCCAGTAGTATAGTAGGTGATACCAGGGGAGAGACCCAGTACTTC. This codes for CASSIVGDTRGETQYF. Together with reference TRBV19 and TRBJ2-5, the CDR3 gives the full variable domain: DGGITQSPKYLFRKEGQNVTLSCEQNLNHDAMYWYRQDPGQGLRLIYYSQIVNDFQKGDIAEGYSVSREKKESFPLTVTSAQKNPTAFYLCASSIVGDTRGETQYFGPGTRLLVL.

In this sample, this clone turned up once. One junction end disagrees with the germline gene, perhaps due to a read error. The chain uses TRBV6-1 and TRBJ2-7; 10 nucleotides agree with TRBD1. The CDR3 is 17 residues long. Germline V CDR1 and CDR2: MNHNS, SASEGT. This CDR3 reads CAISEPGSGQGTYEQYF. The CDR3 DNA follows: TGTGCCATCAGTGAGCCGGGGTCGGGACAGGGGACCTACGAGCAGTACTTC.

V gene TRBV2 combines with J gene TRBJ2-7; 8 bases align to TRBD1. Trimming at V came to 8 bases and at J to 0 bases, leaving 3 bases not matched to a gene. CDR1 SNHLY and CDR2 FYNNEI come from the germline V gene. The CDR3 is 13 residues long. The CDR3 nucleotides read TGTGCCAGCGGGGACAGGCGCTCCTACGAGCAGTACTTC. Its protein product is CASGDRRSYEQYF.

This CDR3 is CASSPDREETQYF. DNA of the CDR3: TGTGCCAGCAGCCCTGACAGGGAAGAGACCCAGTACTTC. The V gene is TRBV5-4, the J gene TRBJ2-5; 7 bases are a match to TRBD1. The CDR3 has 13 amino acids. In germline, CDR1 is SGHNT, CDR2 YYREEE (reference sequence). The ends lost 4 bases at V and 3 bases at J; junction bases unmatched: 3. The variable domain in full, completed from reference TRBV5-4 and TRBJ2-5, reads ETGVTQSPTHLIKTRGQQVTLRCSSQSGHNTVSWYQQALGQGPQFIFQYYREEENGRGNFPPRFSGLQFPNYSSELNVNALELDDSALYLCASSPDREETQYFGPGTRLLVL.

The chain uses TRBV2 and TRBJ1-5; D perhaps matches TRBD1 (6 bases). Trimming cost V 8 bases and J 6 bases, with 14 bases left between them. This CDR3 contains 13 residues. CDR1 and CDR2 (germline): SNHLY, FYNNEI. CDR3 region: CASRKGVGQPQHF. The CDR3 nucleotides are TGTGCCAGCCGCAAGGGGGTCGGTCAGCCCCAGCATTTT.

V is TRBV7-6 and J is TRBJ2-1; D call uncertain. Germline values: CDR1 SGHVS, CDR2 FNYEAQ. This CDR3 is built from 12 residues. V gave up 5 bases and J gave up 6 bases, with 8 bases separating them. The CDR3 is CASSLEANEQFF. CDR3 bases: TGTGCCAGCAGCCTTGAAGCCAATGAGCAGTTCTTC.

The V call is TRBV7-2, the J call TRBJ2-5; the match to TRBD2 covers 11 bases. Germline loops: CDR1 SGHTA, CDR2 FQGNSA. Unmatched junction bases numbered 4, after V lost 5 bases and J lost 2 bases. The CDR3 length is 15 residues. The CDR3 region has the DNA TGTGCCAGCAGCCCATTAGCGGGAGGGCAAGAGACCCAGTACTTC. As protein: CASSPLAGGQETQYF.

The chain has TRBV7-2 and TRBJ1-5; the D gene is possibly TRBD1 (6 bases). The CDR3 contains 14 residues. Trimming left V 2 bases short and J 7 bases short, with 12 bases between. Germline V gene sequence: CDR1 SGHTA, CDR2 FQGNSA. The CDR3 DNA reads as TGTGCCAGCAGCTTATACAGGGATGGACAGCCCCAGCATTTT. Protein product: CASSLYRDGQPQHF.

The chain uses TRBV16 and TRBJ1-2, with 7 bases aligning to TRBD1. Germline CDR1 and CDR2: KGHSY and FQNENV. V lost 0 bases to trimming and J lost 2 bases; unmatched junction nucleotides: 9. The CDR3 totals 17 residues. The CDR3 DNA follows: TGTGCCAGCAGCCAATCGAGGCGGGACAGATACAACTATGGCTACACCTTC. Translating it yields CASSQSRRDRYNYGYTF.